One and the same sample provided the 29 T cell receptor beta chains below, sequenced in a study of cytomegalovirus exposure and HLA in healthy donors. The method was immunoSEQ multiplex PCR; TCRdb's version includes in-frame clones alone and lacks a portion of them. The sample has 70,000 or so clones; approximately 91% are singletons. Input material: PBMCs. Receptors originate from a man between 18 and 35 years old in good health and CMV-seronegative.

The gene calls are TRBV7-3 and TRBJ2-1, with unresolved D. V was trimmed by 2 bases and J by 4 bases, leaving 6 bases between them. Germline CDR1 is SGHTA and CDR2 is FQGTGA. The CDR3 loop spans 13 amino acids. The CDR3 sequence is CASSLGFYNEQFF. The CDR3 DNA reads as TGTGCCAGCAGCTTAGGCTTTTACAATGAGCAGTTCTTC.

This chain uses TRBV6-5 with TRBJ1-1; tentative D call: TRBD1 (6 bases). The CDR3 spans 15 residues. Trimming pared 2 bases from V and 3 bases from J, leaving 13 bases between. The V gene's germline CDR1 is MNHEY and CDR2 SVGAGI. The CDR3 DNA follows: TGTGCCAGCAGTTACACTGGGACAAGATACACTGAAGCTTTCTTT. Amino acids: CASSYTGTRYTEAFF.

This chain connects TRBV7-2 to TRBJ2-3; 11 bases map to TRBD2. With 4 bases clipped from V and 4 bases from J, the junction kept 4 bases outside the gene matches. This CDR3 region has 15 residues. CDR1 SGHTA and CDR2 FQGNSA come from the germline V gene. CDR3 sequence: CASSSSGRHSDTQYF. The DNA for the CDR3 is TGTGCCAGCAGCTCTAGCGGGAGGCATTCAGATACGCAGTATTTT.

The chain couples TRBV7-2 to TRBJ1-3; D perhaps matches TRBD1 (6 bases). This CDR3 spans 15 amino acids. Germline assignment: CDR1 SGHTA and CDR2 FQGNSA. V dropped 5 bases and J dropped 3 bases, with 14 bases sitting between them. This chain's CDR3 is CASSNLRGIGNTIYF. For the CDR3, the DNA is TGTGCCAGCAGCAATCTAAGGGGGATTGGAAACACCATATATTTT.

The chain couples TRBV7-2 to TRBJ1-1, with D possibly matching TRBD1 (5 bases). V lost 6 bases to trimming and J lost 6 bases, with 11 bases between them. Germline CDR1 SGHTA, CDR2 FQGNSA. This CDR3 has 12 amino acids. The DNA for the CDR3 is TGTGCCAGCAGGGCGGGGGACGCTGAAGCTTTCTTT. Residues: CASRAGDAEAFF.

This clone was detected once. V usage is TRBV25-1 and J usage is TRBJ2-7; 12 nucleotides line up with TRBD2. V trimming: 4 bases; J trimming: 3 bases; junction bases outside the gene matches: 4. This CDR3 has 15 residues. Germline V gene sequence: CDR1 MGHDK, CDR2 SYGVNS. The CDR3 region is CASSVLTSGSYEQYF. CDR3 DNA sequence: TGTGCCAGCAGTGTACTGACTAGCGGGAGCTACGAGCAGTACTTC.

The chain joins TRBV13 to TRBJ2-5; D might be TRBD2 (5 bases). CDR1 and CDR2 (germline): PRHDT, FYEKMQ (reference sequence). V gave up 0 bases and J gave up 9 bases, with 11 bases separating them. The CDR3 has 13 amino acids. CDR3 region: CASSLGTGVSQYF. The CDR3 region has the DNA TGTGCCAGCAGCTTAGGGACCGGGGTTTCCCAGTACTTC. Together with reference TRBV13 and TRBJ2-5, the CDR3 gives the full variable domain: AAGVIQSPRHLIKEKRETATLKCYPIPRHDTVYWYQQGPGQDPQFLISFYEKMQSDKGSIPDRFSAQQFSDYHSELNMSSLELGDSALYFCASSLGTGVSQYFGPGTRLLVL.

The rearrangement joins TRBV6-5 to TRBJ1-2; 7 positions agree with TRBD1. The V gene end was trimmed by 4 bases and the J gene end by 6 bases; junction bases not matched to a gene: 8. The CDR3 covers 14 residues. The germline V gene has CDR1 MNHEY and CDR2 SVGAGI. Written as DNA, the CDR3 is TGTGCCAGCAGTTCCTCTACAGGGGTGCATGGCTACACCTTC. It specifies CASSSSTGVHGYTF.

The rearrangement joins TRBV5-8 to TRBJ1-1; D remains ambiguous. Germline CDR1 SGHTS, CDR2 YDEGEE. The germline V and J ends were trimmed by 5 bases and 3 bases, with 11 bases remaining between them. The CDR3 has 13 amino acids. The CDR3 DNA follows: TGTGCCAGCAGTCCGTGGGAGGACACTGAAGCTTTCTTT. Residues: CASSPWEDTEAFF.

This rearrangement joins TRBV19 to TRBJ1-1; D ambiguous. The CDR3 loop spans 11 amino acids. V lost 6 bases, J lost 7 bases, and 9 bases lay in between. The germline gives CDR1 LNHDA, CDR2 SQIVND (reference sequence). The CDR3: CASREGDEAFF. The CDR3 DNA sequence: TGTGCCAGTAGGGAGGGTGATGAAGCTTTCTTT.

As to this clone: Within the sample, other DNA sequences also encode this same CDR3. This chain uses TRBV4-3 with TRBJ1-1, with D maybe TRBD1 (5 bases). This CDR3 has 15 amino acids. CDR1 LGHNA and CDR2 YSLEER come from the germline V gene. V lost 6 bases to trimming and J lost 1 base, with 15 bases between them. The CDR3 here is CASSHLQGGNTEAFF. The DNA for the CDR3 is TGCGCCAGCAGTCATCTTCAGGGAGGGAACACTGAAGCTTTCTTT.

The chain recombines TRBV15 with TRBJ2-1; D is possibly TRBD2 (6 bases). This CDR3 contains 16 residues. Trimming removed 2 bases from V and 5 bases from J, with 16 bases in between. Germline V gene data show CDR1 as LNHNV and CDR2 as YYDKDF (reference sequence). CDR3 loop: CATSRPKGTPDNEQFF. The CDR3 nucleotides are TGTGCCACCAGCAGACCCAAGGGGACTCCCGACAATGAGCAGTTCTTC.

The genes are TRBV18 and TRBJ1-1, with D unresolved. The germline CDR1 and CDR2 sequences are KGHSH and LQKENI. V shed 3 bases and J shed 3 bases, with 8 bases lying between them. The CDR3 extends over 13 amino acids. As DNA, the CDR3 is TGTGCCAGCTCACCCCTCCCCGACACTGAAGCTTTCTTT. Protein sequence: CASSPLPDTEAFF.

V and J are TRBV5-1 and TRBJ2-7, with 9 nucleotides matching TRBD2. Germline V gene sequence: CDR1 SGHRS, CDR2 YFSETQ. V lost 0 bases, J lost 5 bases, and 3 bases stayed unmatched. There are 14 residues in the CDR3. CDR3 protein: CASSLAASGNEQYF. In DNA, the CDR3 is TGCGCCAGCAGCTTGGCGGCTAGCGGGAACGAGCAGTACTTC.

CDR3 sequence: CASSITSGSLSYEQYF. The CDR3 bases are TGTGCCAGTAGTATCACTAGCGGGAGTCTATCCTACGAGCAGTACTTC. The gene calls are TRBV19 and TRBJ2-7; 11 positions match TRBD2. Germline V gives CDR1 LNHDA, CDR2 SQIVND (reference sequence). V dropped 3 bases and J dropped 1; count of bases not matched to a gene: 5. The CDR3 runs to 16 residues.

The chain uses TRBV28 and TRBJ1-5; 9 nucleotides match TRBD1. V trimming: 5 bases; J trimming: 2 bases; junction bases outside the gene matches: 7. From germline, CDR1 is MDHEN and CDR2 SYDVKM. The CDR3 spans 16 residues. CDR3 in amino acids: CASSHRTGGGNQPQHF. In DNA form, the CDR3 reads TGTGCCAGCAGTCATCGAACAGGGGGCGGCAATCAGCCCCAGCATTTT.

This chain joins TRBV7-6 and TRBJ1-4; D gene uncertain. Germline CDR1 reads SGHVS; CDR2 reads FNYEAQ. CDR3 length equals 11 residues. With 5 bases removed from V and 5 bases from J, the gap between germline ends came to 3 bases. The CDR3 region has the DNA TGTGCCAGCAGCCTCAATGAAAAACTGTTTTTT. This codes for CASSLNEKLFF.

The rearrangement uses TRBV28 and TRBJ1-1, with TRBD1 identical over 7 bases. The J segment lost 4 bases and the V segment lost 7 bases, leaving 12 bases of the junction unmatched. The CDR3 runs 15 residues. Per germline, CDR1 MDHEN and CDR2 SYDVKM. CDR3 residues: CASTLGGTATTEAFF. The CDR3 DNA reads as TGTGCCAGCACCCTGGGCGGGACAGCGACCACTGAAGCTTTCTTT.

This clone came up many times. The rearrangement uses TRBV5-4 and TRBJ1-2, with D possibly TRBD1 on 5 matching bases. The CDR3 is 17 residues long. Trimming pared 4 bases from V and 2 bases from J, leaving 21 bases between. Germline V CDR1 and CDR2: SGHNT, YYREEE (reference sequence). The CDR3 bases are TGTGCCAGCAGCCATCCCGTGGGGGGTTTTAAAAACTATGGCTACACCTTC. As protein: CASSHPVGGFKNYGYTF.

The chain employs TRBV30 and TRBJ2-1; TRBD1 aligns across 7 bases. The germline V gene has CDR1 GTSNPN and CDR2 SVGIG (reference sequence). Trimming cost V 3 bases and J 0 bases; bases outside gene matches: 2. The CDR3 sequence is 14 residues long. The CDR3 DNA reads TGTGCCTGGAGCCGACAGGGCTCCTACAATGAGCAGTTCTTC. Translation gives CAWSRQGSYNEQFF.

V usage is TRBV4-3 and J usage is TRBJ2-2, with D possibly being TRBD2 (6 bases). The germline V gene encodes CDR1 LGHNA and CDR2 YSLEER. There are 16 residues in the CDR3. V lost 2 bases to trimming and J lost 0 bases, with 10 bases between them. The CDR3 sequence: CASSQILAPNTGELFF. The CDR3 nucleotides read TGCGCCAGCAGCCAAATTCTAGCGCCGAACACCGGGGAGCTGTTTTTT.

The chain uses TRBV20-1 and TRBJ1-2; D gene uncertain. Per the germline V gene, CDR1 is DFQATT and CDR2 is SNEGSKA (reference sequence). CDR3 length equals 11 residues. Trimming left V 4 bases short and J 7 bases short, with 10 bases between. This chain's CDR3 is CSATSSGGYTF. CDR3 in DNA: TGCAGTGCTACTAGCTCGGGTGGCTACACCTTC.

The rearrangement uses TRBV7-2 and TRBJ1-5; D gene ambiguous. V was cut by 5 bases and J by 4 bases, with 15 bases left in between. CDR1 and CDR2 (germline): SGHTA, FQGNSA. The CDR3 has 15 residues. The DNA of the CDR3 is TGTGCCAGCAGCCCCAACCGAGCGGGAAATCAGCCCCAGCATTTT. Its translation is CASSPNRAGNQPQHF. The full variable domain, rest sourced from reference TRBV7-2 and TRBJ1-5, is GAGVSQSPSNKVTEKGKDVELRCDPISGHTALYWYRQSLGQGLEFLIYFQGNSAPDKSGLPSDRFSAERTGGSVSTLTIQRTQQEDSAVYLCASSPNRAGNQPQHFGDGTRLSIL.

The chain uses TRBV5-1 and TRBJ2-7, with D tentatively TRBD1 (5 bases). From germline, CDR1 is SGHRS and CDR2 YFSETQ. Trimming shortened V by 3 bases and J by 4 bases, and 8 bases separated the two germline ends. CDR3 length: 12 residues. The CDR3: CASSSTAYEQYF. The CDR3 DNA sequence: TGCGCCAGCAGCTCGACAGCGTACGAGCAGTACTTC.

This clone was detected only once. CDR3 coding DNA: TGCAGCGTCCGCTGGACAGGGGGCGGCGAGCAGTACTTC. Its protein product is CSVRWTGGGEQYF. The chain has TRBV29-1 and TRBJ2-7; 11 bases are shared with TRBD1. V was pared by 6 bases and J by 6 bases, with 7 bases of the junction left unmatched. CDR1 is SQVTM, CDR2 ANQGSEA, per germline. The CDR3 is 13 amino acids.

The chain joins TRBV10-3 to TRBJ2-1; 7 nucleotides align to TRBD2. CDR1 and CDR2 from the germline V gene are ENHRY and SYGVKD. Germline trimming cut 8 bases from V and 7 bases from J; bases unmatched to any gene: 5. The CDR3 loop spans 12 amino acids. CDR3 loop: CAIGLGANEQFF. The CDR3, as DNA: TGTGCCATCGGACTAGGAGCTAATGAGCAGTTCTTC.

CDR3 DNA sequence: TGTGCCAGCAGTTCTCCCAGCGGGTCCACCTACGAGCAGTACTTC. It is translated as CASSSPSGSTYEQYF. This chain links TRBV28 with TRBJ2-7; possible D gene TRBD2, 6 bases. The V end lost 4 bases, the J end lost 2 bases, and 15 bases lay between the germline ends. The CDR3 sequence is 15 residues long. Germline CDR1 MDHEN, CDR2 SYDVKM.

The rearrangement links TRBV19 to TRBJ2-1, with 9 bases aligning to TRBD2. This CDR3 has 16 amino acids. From germline, CDR1 is LNHDA and CDR2 SQIVND (reference sequence). The ends lost 4 bases at V and 0 bases at J; junction bases unmatched: 4. The CDR3 reads CASSTYSGGSYNEQFF. The CDR3 region has the DNA TGTGCCAGTAGTACCTATAGCGGGGGCTCCTACAATGAGCAGTTCTTC.

The chain links TRBV19 to TRBJ1-5; D gene uncertain. This CDR3 is built from 15 residues. Trimming took off 9 bases at V and 1 base at J, with 16 bases between the two ends. CDR1 and CDR2 (germline): LNHDA, SQIVND (reference sequence). In DNA form, the CDR3 reads TGTGCCAGCATAACAGCGGCGGGAAGCAATCAGCCCCAGCATTTT. Translated, it gives CASITAAGSNQPQHF.